A selection of T cell receptor beta chains follows, all from one sample in a study of T cell repertoires in cytomegalovirus infection. TCRdb used MiXCR to reprocess the reads, holding one entry per CDR3 protein. This sample has 350,000 to 550,000 distinct CDR3 sequences; under 40% occur once, and the top ten carry roughly 13%. Sequenced material: PBMCs. The receptors were gathered from a human donor in good health (CMV status not recorded). Some clones in this sample may be carry-over from other donors' samples. Each CDR3 is given with its conserved first and last residue. Each record gives: CDR3 DNA, CDR3 protein, V gene, D gene, CDR3 length, J gene, clone size. D genes are given only for firm matches. The size of a clone is reported for some rows only, either as once, few or many, or as a class for expanded clones.

CDR3 DNA: TGTGCCAGCAGTCCCTCGGGGGGGCGGCACAATCAGCCCCAGCATTTT
CDR3 protein: CASSPSGGRHNQPQHF
V gene: TRBV6-5
D gene: -
CDR3 length: 16
J gene: TRBJ1-5
clone size: -

CDR3 DNA: TGTGCTAGCAGCAGTGGCGGGACAGGGGTAACCGGGGAGCTGTTTTTT
CDR3 protein: CASSSGGTGVTGELFF
V gene: TRBV7-7
D gene: TRBD1
CDR3 length: 16
J gene: TRBJ2-2
clone size: few

CDR3 DNA: TGCAGTGCACACCTCCGGGGCGGGGGGGCCGCCGGGGAGCTGTTTTTT
CDR3 protein: CSAHLRGGGAAGELFF
V gene: TRBV20-1
D gene: TRBD2
CDR3 length: 16
J gene: TRBJ2-2
clone size: -

CDR3 DNA: TGCAGCGCCACAGGGCTAACCTCTGGAAACACCATATATTTT
CDR3 protein: CSATGLTSGNTIYF
V gene: TRBV29-1
D gene: -
CDR3 length: 14
J gene: TRBJ1-3
clone size: -

CDR3 DNA: TGTGCCAGCAGTCCCTTCCACTTTAGACAGGGGGGGACTGAAGCTTTCTTT
CDR3 protein: CASSPFHFRQGGTEAFF
V gene: TRBV6-5
D gene: TRBD1
CDR3 length: 17
J gene: TRBJ1-1
clone size: few

CDR3 DNA: TGTGCCAGCAGTTTCTCGCCCTTCATTCCCACAGATACGCAGTATTTT
CDR3 protein: CASSFSPFIPTDTQYF
V gene: TRBV12-3/TRBV12-4
D gene: -
CDR3 length: 16
J gene: TRBJ2-3
clone size: many

CDR3 DNA: TGTGCCAGCAGTGAAGAACGGGGGAGCACAGATACGCAGTATTTT
CDR3 protein: CASSEERGSTDTQYF
V gene: TRBV2
D gene: -
CDR3 length: 15
J gene: TRBJ2-3
clone size: few

CDR3 DNA: TGTGCCAGCAGGGGGACTAGCGGGGGGACGACTCGGGGTGAGCAGTTCTTC
CDR3 protein: CASRGTSGGTTRGEQFF
V gene: TRBV12-3/TRBV12-4
D gene: TRBD2
CDR3 length: 17
J gene: TRBJ2-1
clone size: -

CDR3 DNA: TGTGCCAGCACCCAAGGGTTTAGCACAGATACGCAGTATTTT
CDR3 protein: CASTQGFSTDTQYF
V gene: TRBV6-6
D gene: -
CDR3 length: 14
J gene: TRBJ2-3
clone size: few

CDR3 DNA: TGTGCCAGCAGTCACAACCCCAGGGGGGGTGGTGAAAAACTGTTTTTT
CDR3 protein: CASSHNPRGGGEKLFF
V gene: TRBV12-3/TRBV12-4
D gene: TRBD1
CDR3 length: 16
J gene: TRBJ1-4
clone size: -

CDR3 DNA: TGTGCCAGCAGTCGAGCCGAGGGGAGTGCTGAAGCTTTCTTT
CDR3 protein: CASSRAEGSAEAFF
V gene: TRBV2
D gene: -
CDR3 length: 14
J gene: TRBJ1-1
clone size: few

CDR3 DNA: TGTGCCAGCAGCAAATCCGGGACAGAGAACACTGAAGCTTTCTTT
CDR3 protein: CASSKSGTENTEAFF
V gene: TRBV7-9
D gene: TRBD1
CDR3 length: 15
J gene: TRBJ1-1
clone size: few

CDR3 DNA: TGCGCCAGCAGACTAGCGGGGGCCCGAACGAACACCGGGGAGCTGTTTTTT
CDR3 protein: CASRLAGARTNTGELFF
V gene: TRBV10-2
D gene: TRBD2
CDR3 length: 17
J gene: TRBJ2-2
clone size: few

CDR3 DNA: TGTGCCAGCAGTGCTCAGGATGGTTGGTACGAGCAGTACTTC
CDR3 protein: CASSAQDGWYEQYF
V gene: TRBV6-6
D gene: -
CDR3 length: 14
J gene: TRBJ2-7
clone size: -

CDR3 DNA: TGTGCCATCAGAGGGGGCCCCCCCACCGACGAGCAGTACTTC
CDR3 protein: CAIRGGPPTDEQYF
V gene: TRBV10-3
D gene: TRBD1
CDR3 length: 14
J gene: TRBJ2-7
clone size: few

CDR3 DNA: TGTGCCAGTAGCATGGACGGGGCCGGGGACGAGCAGTACTTC
CDR3 protein: CASSMDGAGDEQYF
V gene: TRBV12-3/TRBV12-4
D gene: -
CDR3 length: 14
J gene: TRBJ2-7
clone size: many

CDR3 DNA: TGTGCCAGCAGCCTCACCGGGACAGGGCTTGAAAAACTGTTTTTT
CDR3 protein: CASSLTGTGLEKLFF
V gene: TRBV7-2
D gene: TRBD1
CDR3 length: 15
J gene: TRBJ1-4
clone size: -

CDR3 DNA: TGTGCCAGCAGTTACAAGGGGTGGGATCAGCCCCAGCATTTT
CDR3 protein: CASSYKGWDQPQHF
V gene: TRBV6-2/TRBV6-3
D gene: -
CDR3 length: 14
J gene: TRBJ1-5
clone size: -

CDR3 DNA: TGTGCCAGCAGGTTACGGGGGGGGGCCTCCTACGAGCAGTACTTC
CDR3 protein: CASRLRGGASYEQYF
V gene: TRBV28
D gene: TRBD2
CDR3 length: 15
J gene: TRBJ2-7
clone size: -

CDR3 DNA: TGTGCCAGCAGGCAGGGCGGGAGCAATCAGCCCCAGCATTTT
CDR3 protein: CASRQGGSNQPQHF
V gene: TRBV7-8
D gene: -
CDR3 length: 14
J gene: TRBJ1-5
clone size: few

CDR3 DNA: TGTGCCAGCAGTTGGGGCCGGGGAGGAGCGGGGGGTAATGAGCAGTTCTTC
CDR3 protein: CASSWGRGGAGGNEQFF
V gene: TRBV6-1
D gene: TRBD2
CDR3 length: 17
J gene: TRBJ2-1
clone size: -

CDR3 DNA: TGTGCCAGCAGCGTAGGTTCCTCTAGCGCCGGAGAGACCCAGTACTTC
CDR3 protein: CASSVGSSSAGETQYF
V gene: TRBV9
D gene: -
CDR3 length: 16
J gene: TRBJ2-5
clone size: -

CDR3 DNA: TGCGCCAGCAGCTTCTCGTTTAGCGACAGACCTGGGCGATCCGAGTACTTC
CDR3 protein: CASSFSFSDRPGRSEYF
V gene: TRBV5-1
D gene: -
CDR3 length: 17
J gene: TRBJ2-7
clone size: -

CDR3 DNA: TGTGCCAGCTGTCCGCAGGGGGCGGGCGAGCAGTACTTC
CDR3 protein: CASCPQGAGEQYF
V gene: TRBV7-2
D gene: TRBD1
CDR3 length: 13
J gene: TRBJ2-7
clone size: -

CDR3 DNA: TGTGCCAGCTCATACGGGATTGATAATGGCTACACCTTC
CDR3 protein: CASSYGIDNGYTF
V gene: TRBV27
D gene: -
CDR3 length: 13
J gene: TRBJ1-2
clone size: few

CDR3 DNA: TGCAGTGCCTGGGTTCGAAGCTCCTACAATGAGCAGTTCTTC
CDR3 protein: CSAWVRSSYNEQFF
V gene: TRBV20-1
D gene: -
CDR3 length: 14
J gene: TRBJ2-1
clone size: -

CDR3 DNA: TGTGCCACCAGTGAGGGAGGGGTGTGGACCGGGGAGCTGTTTTTT
CDR3 protein: CATSEGGVWTGELFF
V gene: TRBV24-1
D gene: TRBD2
CDR3 length: 15
J gene: TRBJ2-2
clone size: few

CDR3 DNA: TGTGCCAGCAGCTTGGGTACGCACCGCGGTAATGAGCAGTTCTTC
CDR3 protein: CASSLGTHRGNEQFF
V gene: TRBV5-4
D gene: -
CDR3 length: 15
J gene: TRBJ2-1
clone size: -

CDR3 DNA: TGCGCCAGCAGCTTGGCTGGGCAGTACACAGATACGCAGTATTTT
CDR3 protein: CASSLAGQYTDTQYF
V gene: TRBV5-1
D gene: -
CDR3 length: 15
J gene: TRBJ2-3
clone size: -

CDR3 DNA: TGTGCCAGCAGCTTATCGGCAGGGGGAGCTAATTCACCCCTCCACTTT
CDR3 protein: CASSLSAGGANSPLHF
V gene: TRBV7-2
D gene: TRBD1
CDR3 length: 16
J gene: TRBJ1-6
clone size: many

CDR3 DNA: TGTGCCAGCAGCTTACGTTCAGGCGGACCAGCTCCGGGGGAGCAGTACTTC
CDR3 protein: CASSLRSGGPAPGEQYF
V gene: TRBV7-2
D gene: -
CDR3 length: 17
J gene: TRBJ2-7
clone size: many

CDR3 DNA: TGCGCCAGCAGCTTGGAAGGAGGGAACACTGAAGCTTTATTT
CDR3 protein: CASSLEGGNTEALF
V gene: TRBV5-1
D gene: -
CDR3 length: 14
J gene: TRBJ1-1
clone size: -

CDR3 DNA: TGCAGTGACGGGTATGGCTACACCTTC
CDR3 protein: CSDGYGYTF
V gene: TRBV20-1
D gene: -
CDR3 length: 9
J gene: TRBJ1-2
clone size: -

CDR3 DNA: TGTGCCAGCAGCGTACAAAGTGGGGTGGGCTATGGCTACACCTTC
CDR3 protein: CASSVQSGVGYGYTF
V gene: TRBV9
D gene: -
CDR3 length: 15
J gene: TRBJ1-2
clone size: -

CDR3 DNA: TGTGCCAGCAGCCCGGAAGGCGGTTACGAGCCGTACTTC
CDR3 protein: CASSPEGGYEPYF
V gene: TRBV5-5
D gene: -
CDR3 length: 13
J gene: TRBJ2-7
clone size: -

CDR3 DNA: TGCAGCGTTGTTGGTCTCGATACGCAGTATTTT
CDR3 protein: CSVVGLDTQYF
V gene: TRBV29-1
D gene: -
CDR3 length: 11
J gene: TRBJ2-3
clone size: -

CDR3 DNA: TGCGCCAGCAGCCCTACCTTGGAGGGGGGGGGGAAGGGCAATGAGCAGTTCTTC
CDR3 protein: CASSPTLEGGGKGNEQFF
V gene: TRBV4-1
D gene: -
CDR3 length: 18
J gene: TRBJ2-1
clone size: few